This T cell receptor (beta chain) originates from a study of shared clonotypes between healthy human individuals. Study context: Three plates were used per donor for CD4 naive, three for CD4 memory, two for CD8 naive and one for CD8 memory. Findings and caveats of the study: Around 5.4% of naive CD4 clonotypes were common to a handful of donors. The genetic and exposure-history diversity represented was limited by few donors.

V was trimmed by 6 bases and J by 7 bases, leaving 12 bases between them. In germline, CDR1 is MNHNY, CDR2 SVGAGI (reference sequence). This CDR3 is 13 amino acids long. Generated by immunoSEQ multiplex PCR, the TCRdb table keeps only in-frame clones and is missing some. This sample has more than 2 million clones, with just under 95% found just once. As regards this clone: Its antigen is not identified.

CD45RO negativity and positive selection for CCR7 defined naive CD8 cells, a population that excluded terminally differentiated effector memory CD45RA+ cells. This clonotype was obtained from a man aged 18 to 30 in good health. Some clones in this sample may be carry-over from other donors' samples. The sample comprised naive CD8+ T cells from PBMCs. The chain joins TRBV6-6 to TRBJ2-2, with a tentative D call TRBD1 (5 bases). The CDR3 spells CASSKGQGGELFF. The CDR3 nucleotides are TGTGCCAGCAGCAAGGGGCAGGGCGGGGAGCTGTTTTTT.